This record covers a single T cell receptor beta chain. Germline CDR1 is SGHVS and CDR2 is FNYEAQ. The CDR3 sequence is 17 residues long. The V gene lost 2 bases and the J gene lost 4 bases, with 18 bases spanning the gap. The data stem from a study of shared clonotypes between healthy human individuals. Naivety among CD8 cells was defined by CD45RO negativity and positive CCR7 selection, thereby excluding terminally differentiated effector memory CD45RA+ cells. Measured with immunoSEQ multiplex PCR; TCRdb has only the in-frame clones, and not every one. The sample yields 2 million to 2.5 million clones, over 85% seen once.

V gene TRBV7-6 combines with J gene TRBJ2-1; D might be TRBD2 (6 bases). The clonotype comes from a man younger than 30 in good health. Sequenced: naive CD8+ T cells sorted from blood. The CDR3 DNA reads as TGTGCCAGCAGCTTATCTTCCCTGGGGGGTTTGTACAATGAGCAGTTCTTC. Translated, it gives CASSLSSLGGLYNEQFF.